One and the same sample provided the 18 T cell receptor beta chains below, sequenced in a study of cytomegalovirus exposure and HLA in healthy donors. The study ran its PCR with 60 Vbeta and 13 Jbeta primers. Clones were sequenced by immunoSEQ multiplex PCR, and TCRdb holds only the in-frame ones, with some missing. The table shows fewer than 150,000 clones, with 65% to 90% occurring only once. Material for sequencing was PBMCs. The source is a female donor in good health and CMV-seronegative.

Here the CDR3 DNA reads TGTGCCAGAGCCGGAGCGGGAAGCACAGATACGCAGTATTTT. This sequence encodes CARAGAGSTDTQYF. This sequence joins TRBV2 and TRBJ2-3, with 7 nucleotides matching TRBD2. Germline values: CDR1 SNHLY, CDR2 FYNNEI. The ends lost 9 bases at V and 0 bases at J; junction bases unmatched: 6. The CDR3 has 14 residues.

CDR3 sequence reads: CASRPEGSYEQYF. The CDR3 bases are TGCGCCAGCAGGCCCGAGGGTTCCTACGAGCAGTACTTC. The genes are TRBV5-1 and TRBJ2-7; D possibly corresponds to TRBD2 (5 bases). The germline V gene has CDR1 SGHRS and CDR2 YFSETQ. V lost 5 bases and J lost 1, with 10 bases in between. This CDR3 has 13 residues. The variable domain in full, with the rest retrieved from reference TRBV5-1 and TRBJ2-7, is KAGVTQTPRYLIKTRGQQVTLSCSPISGHRSVSWYQQTPGQGLQFLFEYFSETQRNKGNFPGRFSGRQFSNSRSEMNVSTLELGDSALYLCASRPEGSYEQYFGPGTRLTVT.

This clone was found once. This sequence joins TRBV30 and TRBJ1-4; 7 positions agree with TRBD1. The CDR3 covers 14 residues. With 0 bases clipped from V and 3 bases from J, the junction kept 1 base outside the gene matches. CDR1 and CDR2 from the germline V gene are GTSNPN and SVGIG (reference sequence). CDR3 amino acids: CAWSVGGPNEKLFF. The CDR3, as DNA: TGTGCCTGGAGTGTAGGGGGCCCTAATGAAAAACTGTTTTTT.

This sequence joins TRBV6-1 and TRBJ1-5; D ambiguous. This CDR3 contains 15 residues. CDR1 and CDR2 (germline): MNHNS, SASEGT. DNA for the CDR3: TGTGCGACTCAGAAGAGGGCCGATAGCAATCAGCCCCAGCATTTT. This gives the protein CATQKRADSNQPQHF.

CDR3 DNA sequence: TGTGCCAGCAGCCTCTTTCAGGGGGCCTACGAGCAGTACTTC. Amino acid sequence: CASSLFQGAYEQYF. The J gene is TRBJ2-7, the V gene TRBV7-2; TRBD1 matches 7 bases. The CDR3 loop spans 14 amino acids. Germline V CDR1 and CDR2: SGHTA, FQGNSA. After removal of 5 bases from V and 2 bases from J, the junction contained 6 bases not matched to a gene. Looking up the rest from reference TRBV7-2 and TRBJ2-7 gives the full variable domain: GAGVSQSPSNKVTEKGKDVELRCDPISGHTALYWYRQSLGQGLEFLIYFQGNSAPDKSGLPSDRFSAERTGGSVSTLTIQRTQQEDSAVYLCASSLFQGAYEQYFGPGTRLTVT.

The chain is built from TRBV10-1 and TRBJ2-1, with D perhaps TRBD1 (6 bases). This CDR3 comprises 13 residues. Trimming cost V 5 bases and J 7 bases, with 12 bases left between them. Germline CDR1 reads WNHNN; CDR2 reads SYGVQD (reference sequence). CDR3 DNA sequence: TGCGCCAGCAGTACCGGACAGACTAATGAGCAGTTCTTC. The encoded protein is CASSTGQTNEQFF.

The chain has TRBV13 and TRBJ2-3; 8 nucleotides agree with TRBD1. CDR3 length: 16 residues. V was clipped by 5 bases and J by 6 bases; unmatched bases: 13. Germline CDR1 and CDR2: PRHDT and FYEKMQ (reference sequence). CDR3 in DNA: TGTGCCAGCAGCCGCCTGGGGACAGGTTATGGGGATACGCAGTATTTT. This encodes CASSRLGTGYGDTQYF.

In this sample, this clone turned up a few times. In nucleotides, the CDR3 is TGTGCCAGCAGCCCCCAGGGTTTGAATGAGCAGTTCTTC. Translation: CASSPQGLNEQFF. J is TRBJ2-1 and V is TRBV7-6; D might be TRBD1 (5 bases). Trimming removed 5 bases from V and 7 bases from J, with 12 bases in between. CDR3 length equals 13 residues. Germline lookup yields CDR1 SGHVS and CDR2 FNYEAQ.

The rearrangement joins TRBV5-1 to TRBJ2-7, with TRBD1 as a possible D gene (6 bases). Germline lookup yields CDR1 SGHRS and CDR2 YFSETQ. This CDR3 is built from 15 residues. The ends were cut back, 2 bases at V and 2 bases at J, with 14 bases in the middle. The CDR3 sequence is CASSLVGTNAYEQYF. CDR3 nucleotide sequence: TGCGCCAGCAGCTTAGTCGGGACAAACGCCTACGAGCAGTACTTC.

The chain links TRBV28 to TRBJ2-7, with 8 bases that match TRBD1. This CDR3 has 18 amino acids. V lost 8 bases, J lost 2 bases, and 20 bases stayed unmatched. Germline lookup yields CDR1 MDHEN and CDR2 SYDVKM. The CDR3 DNA sequence: TGTGCCAGCCTTTCCCGGACAGGGTGGTTTTCCCACGCCTACGAGCAGTACTTC. It is translated as CASLSRTGWFSHAYEQYF.

This clone was detected only once. V gene TRBV5-4 combines with J gene TRBJ1-2; the D is unclear. Trimming left V 9 bases short and J 8 bases short, with 14 bases between. Looked up from germline, CDR1 is SGHNT and CDR2 is YYREEE (reference sequence). The CDR3 totals 11 residues. The DNA for the CDR3 is TGTGCCACCCCCAGCGGGAACGGCTACACCTTC. Residues: CATPSGNGYTF.

CDR3 sequence: CASSDSTNYGYTF. CDR3 sequence (DNA): TGTGCCAGCAGTGACTCTACTAACTATGGCTACACCTTC. The chain couples TRBV6-4 to TRBJ1-2, with no clear D. The germline CDR1 and CDR2 sequences are MRHNA and SNTAGT. Between the trimmed V and J ends, which lost 0 bases and 0 bases, there was a span of 2 bases. This CDR3 region has 13 residues.

The genes are TRBV2 and TRBJ1-2; TRBD1 aligns across 8 bases. The CDR3 covers 14 residues. Germline V gene lookup returns CDR1 SNHLY and CDR2 FYNNEI. Losses at the gene ends were 2 bases for V and 4 bases for J; bases not matched to a gene: 3. The CDR3 loop reads CASSEFQGAYGYTF. CDR3 nucleotides: TGTGCCAGCAGTGAATTTCAGGGGGCCTATGGCTACACCTTC.

The genes are TRBV7-2 and TRBJ2-1, with 8 bases matching TRBD2. There are 13 residues in the CDR3. Trimming at V came to 2 bases and at J to 10 bases, leaving 4 bases not matched to a gene. Per the germline V gene, CDR1 is SGHTA and CDR2 is FQGNSA. CDR3 loop: CASSLKLAVEQFF. In nucleotides, the CDR3 is TGTGCCAGCAGCTTAAAACTAGCGGTAGAGCAGTTCTTC.

The CDR3 DNA reads as TGTGCCAGCAGCCGTGGGCGTCTTAGCAATCAGCCCCAGCATTTT. This gives the protein CASSRGRLSNQPQHF. V gene TRBV16 combines with J gene TRBJ1-5; no definite D call. The V gene's germline CDR1 is KGHSY and CDR2 FQNENV. This CDR3 has 15 amino acids. Trimming pared 4 bases from V and 0 bases from J, leaving 10 bases between.

The chain combines TRBV5-1 with TRBJ1-1; TRBD1 matches at 8 bases. The CDR3 is 16 amino acids. Trimming cost V 0 bases and J 7 bases; bases outside gene matches: 11. In germline, CDR1 is SGHRS, CDR2 YFSETQ. The CDR3 here is CASSLGTDRVGGEAFF. CDR3 in DNA: TGCGCCAGCAGCTTGGGGACGGACAGGGTAGGCGGTGAAGCTTTCTTT.

This clone was seen a single time. This sequence joins TRBV15 and TRBJ1-5; D remains unclear. This CDR3 is 15 amino acids long. CDR1 is LNHNV and CDR2 is YYDKDF in the germline V gene (reference sequence). V dropped 0 bases and J dropped 6 bases, with 12 bases sitting between them. CDR3 amino acids: CATSREGGGAQPQHF. The CDR3 DNA reads as TGTGCCACCAGCAGAGAAGGTGGAGGTGCTCAGCCCCAGCATTTT. Supplemented by reference TRBV15 and TRBJ1-5, the full variable domain reads DAMVIQNPRYQVTQFGKPVTLSCSQTLNHNVMYWYQQKSSQAPKLLFHYYDKDFNNEADTPDNFQSRRPNTSFCFLDIRSPGLGDTAMYLCATSREGGGAQPQHFGDGTRLSIL.

The rearrangement links TRBV28 to TRBJ1-5; weak D call: TRBD1 (5 bases). Trimming removed 6 bases at V and 6 bases at J, with 21 bases between. CDR3 length equals 16 residues. Germline V gene data show CDR1 as MDHEN and CDR2 as SYDVKM. CDR3 sequence (DNA): TGTGCCAGCAGCCGAGTAGGAGCGGGGACGGGTCAGCCCCAGCATTTT. Its translation is CASSRVGAGTGQPQHF.